These 29 T cell receptor beta chains came from one sample sequenced in a study of T cell repertoires in cytomegalovirus infection. TCRdb recomputed calls from the reads with MiXCR, one row per CDR3 protein. The data contain almost 500,000 distinct CDR3 sequences, 11% of them singletons. Sequencing was carried out using PBMCs. These receptors originate from a human donor in good health (CMV status not recorded). Some clones in this sample may be carry-over from other donors' samples.

This clonotype has ten or more counts. V is TRBV6-5 and J is TRBJ2-2; D is possibly TRBD1 (7 bases). The ends were cut back, 5 bases at V and 3 bases at J, with 10 bases in the middle. Germline values: CDR1 MNHEY, CDR2 SVGAGI. The length of the CDR3 is 14 residues. The DNA of the CDR3 is TGTGCCAGCAGTCGCAGGGGGGACACCGGGGAGCTGTTTTTT. Its protein is CASSRRGDTGELFF.

This clonotype occurred many times. V is TRBV7-6 and J is TRBJ1-5, with a possible D match to TRBD1 (5 bases). This CDR3 contains 15 residues. The germline CDR1 and CDR2 sequences are SGHVS and FNYEAQ. The ends were cut back, 3 bases at V and 0 bases at J, with 9 bases in the middle. The CDR3 is CASSFLGGSNQPQHF. CDR3 nucleotide sequence: TGTGCCAGCAGCTTCCTGGGGGGTAGCAATCAGCCCCAGCATTTT.

This clonotype was observed many times. This chain connects TRBV20-1 to TRBJ2-3; D is uncertain. The CDR3 contains 15 residues. Germline values: CDR1 DFQATT, CDR2 SNEGSKA (reference sequence). V lost 0 bases and J lost 6, with 16 bases in between. The CDR3 DNA reads TGCAGTGCTAGAGATCGGGCCGATCCGTGGGATACGCAGTATTTT. Amino acids: CSARDRADPWDTQYF.

The rearrangement joins TRBV10-3 to TRBJ2-7; tentatively, D is TRBD2 (6 bases). Germline V gene sequence: CDR1 ENHRY, CDR2 SYGVKD. The CDR3 totals 13 residues. The germline V and J ends were trimmed by 3 bases and 4 bases, with 10 bases remaining between them. As DNA, the CDR3 is TGTGCCATCAGTGATAGCGGCAGTTACGAGCAGTACTTC. As protein: CAISDSGSYEQYF.

This clonotype has at least ten counts. V is TRBV11-2 and J is TRBJ2-7; 8 nucleotides line up with TRBD1. Per the germline V gene, CDR1 is SGHAT and CDR2 is FQNNGV. The CDR3 sequence is 15 residues long. The V segment lost 4 bases and the J segment 6 bases; nucleotides outside the gene matches: 11. CDR3 DNA sequence: TGTGCCAGCAGCTCCGACAGGGGACCCCGCTTCGAGCAGTACTTC. This codes for CASSSDRGPRFEQYF.

This clonotype appeared many times. The V call is TRBV30, the J call TRBJ1-5, with unresolved D. The CDR3 covers 13 residues. CDR1 GTSNPN and CDR2 SVGIG come from the germline V gene (reference sequence). V was pared by 0 bases and J by 2 bases, with 5 bases between. This CDR3 is CAWSVLGNQPQHF. The DNA of the CDR3 is TGTGCCTGGAGTGTACTTGGCAATCAGCCCCAGCATTTT.

The chain links TRBV4-2 to TRBJ2-7; 8 nucleotides align to TRBD2. Trimming at V came to 0 bases and at J to 2 bases, leaving 6 bases not matched to a gene. This CDR3 is 16 amino acids long. Germline CDR1 is LGHNA and CDR2 is YNFKEQ. Here the CDR3 reads CASSQEKTSVTYEQYF. CDR3 nucleotides: TGTGCCAGCAGCCAAGAAAAGACTAGCGTAACCTACGAGCAGTACTTC.

Many counts were recorded for this clonotype. Here the CDR3 DNA reads TGTGCCAGCAGCCCGGGGAGCCTTAGCAATCAGCCCCAGCATTTT. This gives the protein CASSPGSLSNQPQHF. This chain connects TRBV5-6 to TRBJ1-5, with unresolved D. Germline V gives CDR1 SGHDT, CDR2 YYEEEE. This CDR3 has 15 amino acids. V gave up 4 bases and J gave up 0 bases, with 11 bases separating them.

This clonotype was detected many times. The chain uses TRBV7-9 and TRBJ2-3, with 9 nucleotides matching TRBD2. V lost 3 bases, J lost 2 bases, and 12 bases stayed unmatched. CDR1 SEHNR and CDR2 FQNEAQ come from the germline V gene (reference sequence). CDR3 length: 18 residues. The CDR3: CASSFSSGTKLITDTQYF. DNA of the CDR3: TGTGCCAGCAGCTTCTCTAGCGGGACCAAACTCATCACAGATACGCAGTATTTT.

This clonotype was counted only a few times. The chain is built from TRBV2 and TRBJ1-1, with D unresolved. Trimming removed 6 bases at V and 3 bases at J, with 14 bases between. Germline values: CDR1 SNHLY, CDR2 FYNNEI. This CDR3 has 14 amino acids. The CDR3 region is CASRGSEKDTEAFF. CDR3 DNA: TGTGCCAGCAGGGGATCGGAGAAAGACACTGAAGCTTTCTTT.

This clonotype was seen at least ten times. CDR3 in DNA: TGCGCCAGCGACAGGGGAGACGGCACCGGGGAGCTGTTTTTT. This translates into CASDRGDGTGELFF. This rearrangement joins TRBV5-1 to TRBJ2-2, with TRBD1 identical over 8 bases. Germline-derived CDR1 and CDR2 are SGHRS and YFSETQ. The CDR3 consists of 14 residues. J lost 4 bases, V lost 7 bases, and 6 bases had no gene match. The full variable domain, completed using reference TRBV5-1 and TRBJ2-2, is KAGVTQTPRYLIKTRGQQVTLSCSPISGHRSVSWYQQTPGQGLQFLFEYFSETQRNKGNFPGRFSGRQFSNSRSEMNVSTLELGDSALYLCASDRGDGTGELFFGEGSRLTVL.

About this clonotype: Being one base from a much bigger clone, this may be a read error. The CDR3 carries no conserved terminal phenylalanine or tryptophan, so it likely arises from a read error. The V call is TRBV6-6, the J call TRBJ1-1; TRBD1 aligns across 7 bases. Germline trimming cut 6 bases from V and 0 bases from J; bases unmatched to any gene: 7. This CDR3 has 15 amino acids. Germline V lookup: CDR1 MNHNY, CDR2 SVGAGI (reference sequence). This CDR3 reads CASSLQGLMNTEAFS. The DNA for the CDR3 is TGTGCCAGCAGCCTACAGGGGCTTATGAACACTGAAGCTTTCTCT.

This rearrangement joins TRBV20-1 to TRBJ2-7; 14 bases line up with TRBD2. The germline V gene encodes CDR1 DFQATT and CDR2 SNEGSKA (reference sequence). The V segment lost 5 bases and the J segment 3 bases; nucleotides outside the gene matches: 6. This CDR3 is built from 15 residues. Here the CDR3 reads CSAGLAGGQFYEQYF. The CDR3 DNA reads TGCAGTGCTGGACTAGCGGGAGGCCAGTTCTACGAGCAGTACTTC.

This clonotype was detected a few times. The chain has TRBV11-2 and TRBJ2-7; D is perhaps TRBD1 (7 bases). V lost 3 bases to trimming and J lost 7 bases, with 22 bases between them. Germline V gives CDR1 SGHAT, CDR2 FQNNGV. This CDR3 contains 16 residues. CDR3 sequence (DNA): TGTGCCAGCAGCTTTGGGCAGGGGGACTCCCCCTGGGAGCAGTACTTC. As protein: CASSFGQGDSPWEQYF.

The chain joins TRBV11-2 to TRBJ2-1; TRBD2 matches at 10 bases. J gave up 2 bases and V 0 bases, and 7 bases lay outside the gene matches. Per germline, CDR1 SGHAT and CDR2 FQNNGV. The CDR3 extends over 18 amino acids. The DNA of the CDR3 is TGTGCCAGCAGCTTAGATGAGCGGGAGGGTTCGGCCTACAATGAGCAGTTCTTC. It codes for CASSLDEREGSAYNEQFF.

Many counts were recorded for this clonotype. The rearrangement joins TRBV19 to TRBJ2-1, with a weak D call TRBD1 (6 bases). CDR3 length: 15 amino acids. V dropped 6 bases and J dropped 2 bases, with 14 bases sitting between them. Per the germline V gene, CDR1 is LNHDA and CDR2 is SQIVND (reference sequence). DNA for the CDR3: TGTGCCAGTAGGTATCGGACAGAGGCCTACAATGAGCAGTTCTTC. Residues: CASRYRTEAYNEQFF.

This clonotype was counted many times. This sequence joins TRBV6-5 and TRBJ2-5, with 8 bases identical to TRBD1. Germline V gene sequence: CDR1 MNHEY, CDR2 SVGAGI. This CDR3 contains 14 residues. J was trimmed by 3 bases and V by 8 bases; bases with no gene match: 8. DNA for the CDR3: TGTGCCAGCCGGCACAGGGGGGTCGAAGAGACCCAGTACTTC. This codes for CASRHRGVEETQYF.

This clonotype was seen a few times. The CDR3 loop is CASSEALRLAESTGELFF. DNA of the CDR3: TGTGCCAGCAGTGAAGCGCTTAGGCTAGCCGAAAGTACCGGGGAGCTGTTTTTT. This rearrangement joins TRBV2 to TRBJ2-2; weak D call: TRBD2 (5 bases). Germline lookup yields CDR1 SNHLY and CDR2 FYNNEI. The CDR3 is made up of 18 amino acids. V dropped 0 bases and J dropped 5 bases, with 19 bases sitting between them.

Ten or more counts support this clonotype. The chain uses TRBV19 and TRBJ2-7; D possibly corresponds to TRBD2 (6 bases). CDR1 LNHDA and CDR2 SQIVND come from the germline V gene (reference sequence). V lost 5 bases, J lost 1 base, and 15 bases lay in between. The CDR3 length is 15 residues. The CDR3 DNA follows: TGTGCCAGTAGTCCCCGAGATAGCGGTTCCTACGAGCAGTACTTC. This gives the protein CASSPRDSGSYEQYF.

V and J are TRBV9 and TRBJ1-2, with TRBD1 identical over 10 bases. V lost 7 bases to trimming and J lost 7 bases; unmatched junction nucleotides: 7. This CDR3 contains 13 residues. Germline V gene sequence: CDR1 SGDLS, CDR2 YYNGEE. CDR3 sequence (DNA): TGTGCCAGCGGGGGGGGACAGGGGTCTGGCTACACCTTC. It yields the protein CASGGGQGSGYTF.

Many counts were recorded for this clonotype. The genes are TRBV5-1 and TRBJ2-1; 8 bases fit TRBD2. CDR1 SGHRS and CDR2 YFSETQ come from the germline V gene. CDR3 size: 15 residues. The junction had 4 bases not matched to a gene; V was cut back by 1 base and J by 4 bases. CDR3 in amino acids: CASSLMAGGYNEQFF. CDR3 nucleotides: TGCGCCAGCAGCTTGATGGCGGGAGGTTACAATGAGCAGTTCTTC.

This clonotype was found a few times. The gene calls are TRBV7-3 and TRBJ1-1, with D uncertain. In germline, CDR1 is SGHTA, CDR2 FQGTGA. V lost 0 bases to trimming and J lost 1 base, with 12 bases between them. This CDR3 has 16 residues. The CDR3: CASSLTSRVENTEAFF. As DNA, the CDR3 is TGTGCCAGCAGCTTAACATCGAGGGTGGAGAACACTGAAGCTTTCTTT. Full variable domain (rest looked up from reference TRBV7-3 and TRBJ1-1): GAGVSQTPSNKVTEKGKYVELRCDPISGHTALYWYRQSLGQGPEFLIYFQGTGAADDSGLPNDRFFAVRPEGSVSTLKIQRTERGDSAVYLCASSLTSRVENTEAFFGQGTRLTVV.

This clonotype was found many times. The V call is TRBV5-1, the J call TRBJ2-3, with 13 bases identical to TRBD2. Germline CDR1 and CDR2: SGHRS and YFSETQ. CDR3 length: 17 amino acids. Losses at the gene ends were 5 bases for V and 0 bases for J; bases not matched to a gene: 6. This CDR3 is CASRPLTSGRSTDTQYF. In DNA, the CDR3 is TGCGCCAGCAGACCCCTGACTAGCGGGAGGAGCACAGATACGCAGTATTTT. The variable domain in full, completed from reference TRBV5-1 and TRBJ2-3, reads KAGVTQTPRYLIKTRGQQVTLSCSPISGHRSVSWYQQTPGQGLQFLFEYFSETQRNKGNFPGRFSGRQFSNSRSEMNVSTLELGDSALYLCASRPLTSGRSTDTQYFGPGTRLTVL.

This clonotype was seen many times. The chain employs TRBV12-3 or TRBV12-4 and TRBJ2-5, with 10 bases aligning to TRBD1. There are 14 residues in the CDR3. Trimming removed 6 bases from V and 5 bases from J; junction bases left unmatched: 6. CDR3 protein: CASSPGQGRETQYF. The CDR3 DNA follows: TGTGCCAGCAGCCCGGGACAGGGGCGCGAGACCCAGTACTTC.

This clonotype was counted between two and nine times. This sequence joins TRBV30 and TRBJ1-1; weak D call: TRBD1 (5 bases). Germline CDR1 is GTSNPN and CDR2 is SVGIG (reference sequence). V lost 4 bases, J lost 0 bases, and 6 bases lay in between. The CDR3 is 12 residues long. The CDR3 DNA follows: TGTGCCTGGAAACAGGTGAACACTGAAGCTTTCTTT. Protein: CAWKQVNTEAFF.

The V and J genes are TRBV20-1 and TRBJ2-3; 8 nucleotides agree with TRBD2. Germline V gene sequence: CDR1 DFQATT, CDR2 SNEGSKA (reference sequence). The V gene end was trimmed by 0 bases and the J gene end by 3 bases; junction bases not matched to a gene: 8. This CDR3 has 16 amino acids. CDR3 sequence: CSARDQSGRGTDTQYF. CDR3 in DNA: TGCAGTGCTAGAGATCAAAGCGGGAGAGGGACAGATACGCAGTATTTT.

For this clonotype: The junction departs from the called germline gene at one end, perhaps through a read error. The genes are TRBV5-6 and TRBJ1-2; D gene unclear. This CDR3 contains 14 residues. The germline V gene has CDR1 SGHDT and CDR2 YYEEEE. The CDR3: CASCSVNQHYDYTF. For the CDR3, the DNA is TGTGCCAGCTGCTCAGTTAATCAACACTATGACTACACCTTC.

This clonotype was seen only a few times. The chain employs TRBV5-1 and TRBJ2-1; D is undetermined. The V gene's germline CDR1 is SGHRS and CDR2 YFSETQ. Trimming cost V 0 bases and J 3 bases, with 10 bases left between them. The CDR3 runs to 15 residues. The CDR3 protein is CASSLADFNYNEQFF. DNA of the CDR3: TGCGCCAGCAGCTTGGCCGACTTCAACTACAATGAGCAGTTCTTC.

This clonotype came up a few times. V is TRBV6-1 and J is TRBJ1-4; possible D gene TRBD1, 6 bases. Trimming shortened V by 4 bases and J by 11 bases, and 11 bases separated the two germline ends. CDR3 size: 12 residues. Germline V gene lookup returns CDR1 MNHNS and CDR2 SASEGT. CDR3 in amino acids: CASSVTGSKLFF. The CDR3 nucleotides read TGTGCCAGCAGTGTTACAGGGTCGAAACTGTTTTTT.